The TCR beta chain described here comes from a study of CD8 T cells in ankylosing spondylitis. General study points: Reportedly, disease-linked clones are significantly enriched in ankylosing spondylitis patients' matched synovial fluid. Apparently characteristic of ankylosing spondylitis blood was a TCR beta motif (roughly eight highly homologous variants). Those disease-linked clones were CD8+; they were also relatively rare in peripheral blood. Prior work had noted some motif variants in reactive arthritis blood and synovial fluid.

Turning to this clonotype: Antigen: not known.

This CDR3 comprises 17 residues. Germline lookup yields CDR1 MNHNS and CDR2 SASEGT. V was shortened by 5 bases and J by 4 bases, with 18 bases between the two germline ends. Library preparation for TCR beta used quantitative 5'-RACE with molecular barcodes. TCRdb passed the 5' RACE reads through MiXCR, listing each CDR3 protein once. This sample has fewer than 750,000 distinct CDR3 sequences; under 20% occur once, and the top ten carry about a fifth. The sequenced sample was blood, either unsorted or a sorted T cell fraction (not recorded which). The TCR sequence derives from a male donor with ankylosing spondylitis. The chain combines TRBV6-1 with TRBJ1-6; D might be TRBD1 (5 bases). Here the CDR3 DNA reads TGTGCCAGCAGTCGAAACTCAGGGTGGGGTTATAATTCACCCCTCCACTTT. This codes for CASSRNSGWGYNSPLHF.